This note documents a single T cell receptor beta chain sequence. V was pared by 2 bases and J by 5 bases, with 10 bases between. Germline CDR1 MNHEY, CDR2 SMNVEV (reference sequence). The CDR3 runs to 14 residues. These data come from a study of shared clonotypes between healthy human individuals. Clones were read by immunoSEQ multiplex PCR, and TCRdb kept only the in-frame ones, dropping some. The sample yields fewer than 850,000 clones, 90% seen once. This TCR came from a man between 18 and 35 years old in good health. Some clones in this sample may be carry-over from other donors' samples. The rearrangement links TRBV27 to TRBJ1-5; no reliable D call. Material for sequencing was memory CD8+ T cells from PBMCs. Subset noted: CD45RO+ cells pooled with CCR7-negative TemRA cells. For the CDR3, the DNA is TGTGCCAGCAGTTTAATGGGGTCTGATCAGCCCCAGCATTTT. Translation gives CASSLMGSDQPQHF.